This passage covers 21 T cell receptor beta chains from one sample sequenced in a study of blood T cell repertoires in COVID-19. Produced via immunoSEQ multiplex PCR; TCRdb's table is partial and in-frame only. The repertoire holds some 400,000 clones, 87% seen once, with 1% to 1.5% in the top ten. Source material: PBMCs or T cells enriched from blood (not recorded which). The receptors were gathered from a man between 25 and 39 years old who had recovered from COVID-19.

The chain employs TRBV19 and TRBJ1-1; D possibly corresponds to TRBD1 (6 bases). From germline, CDR1 is LNHDA and CDR2 SQIVND (reference sequence). This CDR3 contains 15 residues. Between the trimmed V and J ends, which lost 5 bases and 2 bases, there was a span of 15 bases. Written as DNA, the CDR3 is TGTGCCAGTAGTGAACCGGGGGGGGCCAACACTGAAGCTTTCTTT. It codes for CASSEPGGANTEAFF.

This clone was counted a few times. The rearrangement links TRBV7-2 to TRBJ2-7; tentative D call: TRBD2 (6 bases). The CDR3 contains 14 residues. Germline CDR1 reads SGHTA; CDR2 reads FQGNSA. V lost 0 bases and J lost 1, with 7 bases in between. CDR3 DNA sequence: TGTGCCAGCAGCTTAGCGGGGGGATCCTACGAGCAGTACTTC. It is translated as CASSLAGGSYEQYF. Using reference TRBV7-2 and TRBJ2-7 for the parts outside the CDR3, the full variable domain is GAGVSQSPSNKVTEKGKDVELRCDPISGHTALYWYRQSLGQGLEFLIYFQGNSAPDKSGLPSDRFSAERTGGSVSTLTIQRTQQEDSAVYLCASSLAGGSYEQYFGPGTRLTVT.

The rearrangement links TRBV11-2 to TRBJ1-6, with no clear D. Trimming took 1 base from V and 7 from J, leaving 14 bases between them. This CDR3 is built from 16 residues. Germline V gene sequence: CDR1 SGHAT, CDR2 FQNNGV. CDR3 in DNA: TGTGCCAGCAGCTTAGGATCTTGGCAGGAAAATTCACCCCTCCACTTT. Residues: CASSLGSWQENSPLHF.

In its sample, this clone was seen once. This sequence joins TRBV16 and TRBJ1-3, with D maybe TRBD1 (5 bases). This CDR3 region has 15 residues. Trimming removed 4 bases from V and 2 bases from J, with 12 bases in between. CDR1 KGHSY and CDR2 FQNENV come from the germline V gene. CDR3 amino acids: CASSPSQGAGNTIYF. CDR3 nucleotide sequence: TGTGCCAGCAGCCCCTCCCAGGGTGCTGGAAACACCATATATTTT.

This clone was observed a few times. The chain combines TRBV2 with TRBJ2-5, with D perhaps matching TRBD2 (6 bases). The CDR3 is 15 residues long. Germline loops: CDR1 SNHLY, CDR2 FYNNEI. Deletions cut 4 bases from V and 3 bases from J, with 15 bases between. CDR3 nucleotide sequence: TGTGCCAGCAGTGCTGTGTTTTGGGGGGAAGAGACCCAGTACTTC. It translates to CASSAVFWGEETQYF.

V is TRBV3-1 (or the pseudogene TRBV3-2) and J is TRBJ2-5; 14 positions match TRBD2. V shed 4 bases, J shed 4 bases, and the junction held 14 bases outside the gene matches. This CDR3 has 19 amino acids. Germline V gene lookup returns CDR1 LGHDT and CDR2 YNNKEL (reference sequence). CDR3 sequence reads: CASSPAGLAGAGIGETQYF. The CDR3 DNA follows: TGTGCCAGCAGCCCGGCGGGACTAGCGGGGGCGGGGATTGGAGAGACCCAGTACTTC.

This clone has more than one count but fewer than ten. V gene TRBV4-3 combines with J gene TRBJ2-2; 7 bases are a match to TRBD1. Trimming at V came to 1 base and at J to 6 bases, leaving 14 bases not matched to a gene. Germline values: CDR1 LGHNA, CDR2 YSLEER. This CDR3 has 18 amino acids. DNA of the CDR3: TGCGCCAGCAGCCAAGCGACAGGGTTAAGTTGGAGTGCCGGGGAGCTGTTTTTT. This codes for CASSQATGLSWSAGELFF.

The rearrangement joins TRBV20-1 to TRBJ2-3; TRBD2 matches at 8 bases. The J segment lost 13 bases and the V segment lost 1 base, leaving 4 bases of the junction unmatched. The CDR3 totals 11 residues. Germline V gene data show CDR1 as DFQATT and CDR2 as SNEGSKA (reference sequence). The CDR3 DNA follows: TGCAGTGCTAGAGTGCGGGGGGCCAAGTATTTT. This codes for CSARVRGAKYF.

V is TRBV20-1 and J is TRBJ2-7, with 11 bases identical to TRBD2. In germline, CDR1 is DFQATT, CDR2 SNEGSKA (reference sequence). With V trimmed by 3 bases and J by 3 bases, 10 bases remained unmatched. The CDR3 is 16 residues long. The CDR3, as DNA: TGCAGTGCTAGTCGGCCTAGCGGGGGGTCTAACTACGAGCAGTACTTC. It yields the protein CSASRPSGGSNYEQYF.

The chain combines TRBV5-6 with TRBJ1-2; TRBD1 might be the D (5 bases). Trimming pared 6 bases from V and 2 bases from J, leaving 14 bases between. This CDR3 is 14 amino acids long. Germline CDR1 SGHDT, CDR2 YYEEEE. In DNA, the CDR3 is TGTGCCAGCACTTTTAGACAGACGAACTATGGCTACACCTTC. It is translated as CASTFRQTNYGYTF.

The rearrangement uses TRBV7-6 and TRBJ1-1; D gene unclear. Germline V gene sequence: CDR1 SGHVS, CDR2 FNYEAQ. V dropped 1 base and J dropped 1 base, with 4 bases sitting between them. The CDR3 is made up of 13 amino acids. This CDR3 reads CASSLEQNTEAFF. In DNA, the CDR3 is TGTGCCAGCAGCTTAGAACAGAACACTGAAGCTTTCTTT. Variable domain in full (rest from reference TRBV7-6 and TRBJ1-1): GAGVSQSPRYKVTKRGQDVALRCDPISGHVSLYWYRQALGQGPEFLTYFNYEAQQDKSGLPNDRFSAERPEGSISTLTIQRTEQRDSAMYRCASSLEQNTEAFFGQGTRLTVV.

The CDR3 nucleotides are TGCAGCGCCACGACAGATTGGTATGGAAACACCATATATTTT. It codes for CSATTDWYGNTIYF. This chain links TRBV29-1 with TRBJ1-3; possible D gene TRBD1, 5 bases. The V gene lost 7 bases and the J gene lost 3 bases, with 16 bases spanning the gap. Per the germline V gene, CDR1 is SQVTM and CDR2 is ANQGSEA. The CDR3 totals 14 residues.

This clone has just one count. The chain links TRBV9 to TRBJ1-3; TRBD1 matches at 7 bases. The CDR3 is made up of 15 amino acids. The junction had 8 bases not matched to a gene; V was cut back by 6 bases and J by 2 bases. Germline V CDR1 and CDR2: SGDLS, YYNGEE. DNA for the CDR3: TGTGCCAGCACCCCGGGGGACAGCGCTGGAAACACCATATATTTT. It specifies CASTPGDSAGNTIYF. The variable domain in full, completed from reference TRBV9 and TRBJ1-3, reads DSGVTQTPKHLITATGQRVTLRCSPRSGDLSVYWYQQSLDQGLQFLIQYYNGEERAKGNILERFSAQQFPDLHSELNLSSLELGDSALYFCASTPGDSAGNTIYFGEGSWLTVV.

The chain recombines TRBV4-2 with TRBJ2-7, with 7 bases fitting TRBD2. Germline V gene data show CDR1 as LGHNA and CDR2 as YNFKEQ. With 4 bases clipped from V and 0 bases from J, the junction kept 9 bases outside the gene matches. The CDR3 covers 16 residues. DNA for the CDR3: TGTGCCAGCAGCCGGGGGGAGGGTTTGAGCTCCTACGAGCAGTACTTC. Residues: CASSRGEGLSSYEQYF.

The V gene is TRBV5-1, the J gene TRBJ2-7, with D possibly TRBD2 on 5 matching bases. This CDR3 spans 13 amino acids. From germline, CDR1 is SGHRS and CDR2 YFSETQ. The germline V and J ends were trimmed by 3 bases and 2 bases, with 9 bases remaining between them. CDR3 sequence (DNA): TGCGCCAGCAGCTCGGACTCCACCTACGAGCAGTACTTC. Translated, it gives CASSSDSTYEQYF. The complete variable domain, with remaining parts taken from reference TRBV5-1 and TRBJ2-7, reads KAGVTQTPRYLIKTRGQQVTLSCSPISGHRSVSWYQQTPGQGLQFLFEYFSETQRNKGNFPGRFSGRQFSNSRSEMNVSTLELGDSALYLCASSSDSTYEQYFGPGTRLTVT.

This rearrangement joins TRBV19 to TRBJ1-1, with D possibly matching TRBD1 (6 bases). V gave up 5 bases and J gave up 7 bases, with 8 bases separating them. CDR1 is LNHDA and CDR2 is SQIVND in the germline V gene (reference sequence). CDR3 length equals 11 residues. This CDR3 reads CASSQGFEAFF. The CDR3, as DNA: TGTGCCAGTAGTCAGGGGTTTGAAGCTTTCTTT.

This chain uses TRBV18 with TRBJ1-2; D gene uncertain. Trimming removed 3 bases at V and 2 bases at J, with 10 bases between. CDR3 size: 14 residues. The germline V gene encodes CDR1 KGHSH and CDR2 LQKENI. The CDR3 coding sequence is TGTGCCAGCTCACCCTCGACGGGGAACTATGGCTACACCTTC. Its protein product is CASSPSTGNYGYTF.

In its sample, this clone was seen once. The gene calls are TRBV30 and TRBJ2-7; TRBD1 matches at 12 bases. The CDR3 has 16 residues. Germline assignment: CDR1 GTSNPN and CDR2 SVGIG (reference sequence). The trim removed 2 bases at V and 5 bases at J, leaving 10 bases unmatched. The CDR3 protein is CAWSNKVGQGAHEQYF. In DNA, the CDR3 is TGTGCCTGGAGTAATAAGGTGGGACAGGGGGCCCACGAGCAGTACTTC.

The V gene is TRBV12-3 or TRBV12-4, the J gene TRBJ1-5, with D possibly being TRBD1 (5 bases). The CDR3 spans 13 residues. Between the trimmed V and J ends, which lost 5 bases and 7 bases, there was a span of 12 bases. The CDR3 sequence is CASSPAGKQPQHF. The CDR3 coding sequence is TGTGCCAGCAGTCCGGCAGGGAAGCAGCCCCAGCATTTT.

This chain connects TRBV5-1 to TRBJ2-1; D may be TRBD1 (5 bases). V lost 0 bases and J lost 7, with 8 bases in between. CDR3 length: 13 amino acids. Germline lookup yields CDR1 SGHRS and CDR2 YFSETQ. The CDR3 protein is CASSLGQLNEQFF. The CDR3 DNA sequence: TGCGCCAGCAGCTTGGGACAGCTAAATGAGCAGTTCTTC.

J is TRBJ2-3 and V is TRBV6-5; D is perhaps TRBD2 (6 bases). The V and J ends lost 7 bases and 6 bases respectively, with 17 bases between them. The germline gives CDR1 MNHEY, CDR2 SVGAGI. CDR3 length: 14 residues. The DNA for the CDR3 is TGTGCCAGCACCCCGGGACTCGTCAGGGATACGCAGTATTTT. Amino acids: CASTPGLVRDTQYF.